These 5 T cell receptor beta chains share one sample of origin, sequenced in a study of T cells in Graves' hyperthyroidism and ophthalmopathy. Researchers took RNA transcripts and amplified the TCR beta CDR3 regions from them. HTBI primers were the set used in a first-round RT-PCR of the TCR CDR3. One entry per CDR3 protein, called by TCRdb with MiXCR from the multiplex PCR reads. Altogether over 550,000 distinct CDR3 sequences are present, around 17% being singletons, with the ten largest covering roughly 18%. Sequences were obtained from blood. The receptors derive from a woman under 30 with Graves' hyperthyroidism.

The chain has TRBV5-1 and TRBJ2-1; no clear D. Germline assignment: CDR1 SGHRS and CDR2 YFSETQ. The CDR3 has 15 amino acids. Between the trimmed V and J ends, which lost 3 bases and 3 bases, there was a span of 13 bases. The CDR3 is CASSSSGNNYNEQFF. CDR3 nucleotides: TGCGCCAGCAGCTCGAGTGGGAACAACTACAATGAGCAGTTCTTC.

This clonotype was counted at least ten times. This sequence joins TRBV5-1 and TRBJ2-3; D uncertain. The CDR3 totals 13 residues. CDR1 and CDR2 from the germline V gene are SGHRS and YFSETQ. V lost 4 bases and J lost 2, with 8 bases in between. The CDR3 DNA follows: TGCGCCAGCAGCCCCGAAAACACAGATACGCAGTATTTT. This sequence encodes CASSPENTDTQYF.

The sample holds many counts of this clonotype. CDR3 region: CATSDARDTNTDTQYF. The CDR3 DNA sequence: TGTGCCACCAGTGATGCCCGGGACACAAACACAGATACGCAGTATTTT. The chain links TRBV24-1 to TRBJ2-3; D might be TRBD1 (6 bases). In germline, CDR1 is KGHDR, CDR2 SFDVKD. The CDR3 is 16 amino acids. The V end was cut by 3 bases, the J end by 2 bases, with 14 bases between.

Ten or more counts support this clonotype. This chain connects TRBV13 to TRBJ2-7; 8 positions agree with TRBD2. CDR3 length: 15 amino acids. Germline CDR1 PRHDT, CDR2 FYEKMQ (reference sequence). V was pared by 5 bases and J by 4 bases, with 10 bases of the junction left unmatched. CDR3 coding DNA: TGTGCCAGCAGCCTTTCCGGGGGGGAAGGGTACGAGCAGTACTTC. Amino acids: CASSLSGGEGYEQYF. Based on the CDR3 plus reference TRBV13 and TRBJ2-7, the full variable domain is AAGVIQSPRHLIKEKRETATLKCYPIPRHDTVYWYQQGPGQDPQFLISFYEKMQSDKGSIPDRFSAQQFSDYHSELNMSSLELGDSALYFCASSLSGGEGYEQYFGPGTRLTVT.

This clonotype was detected only a few times. V and J are TRBV6-1 and TRBJ2-7; no clear D gene. The germline CDR1 and CDR2 sequences are MNHNS and SASEGT. Trimming cost V 7 bases and J 2 bases, with 24 bases left between them. The CDR3 covers 17 residues. CDR3 bases: TGTGCCAGCAACCCATTGACGGGCTCAAACCGTCCCTACGAGCAGTACTTC. This translates into CASNPLTGSNRPYEQYF.